In this sample, the clone carrying this TCR beta chain turned up a few times. In the original workflow: Reference gene primer amplification gave nucleated cell count estimates. Produced via immunoSEQ multiplex PCR; TCRdb's table is partial and in-frame only. That table furnishes V, J and clone size, whereas the DNA furnished D and trimming. The repertoire includes 150,000 to 200,000 clones, about 80% of them detected once, and about 2.7% sits in the top ten. This record belongs to a study of blood T cell repertoires in COVID-19. Overall study context: The origin of the acute and convalescent COVID-19 samples was the United States, Italy and Spain. The analysed material was cDNA or gDNA that came from T cells, B-cell-depleted T cells, or PBMCs.

The trim removed 0 bases at V and 2 bases at J, leaving 9 bases unmatched. This CDR3 comprises 17 residues. Germline-derived CDR1 and CDR2 are MGHRA and YSYEKL. The chain couples TRBV4-1 to TRBJ2-7, with 8 bases fitting TRBD1. Specimen: peripheral blood. This clonotype was sampled from a human donor with acute or convalescent COVID-19. The donor label of this sample is uncertain. DNA of the CDR3: TGCGCCAGCAGCCAAGAAGAAACAGGGGGATTTCCCTACGAGCAGTACTTC. This translates into CASSQEETGGFPYEQYF.